The 26 T cell receptor beta chains below come from one sample, sequenced in a study of CD8 T cells in ankylosing spondylitis. TCRdb re-called the 5' RACE reads through MiXCR, storing one row per CDR3 protein. The table lists 250,000 to 350,000 distinct CDR3 sequences, 15% to 20% of them singletons. The sequencing input was blood, either unsorted or a sorted T cell fraction (not recorded which). Every receptor here comes from a male donor with ankylosing spondylitis or in good health (not recorded which).

This clonotype was seen a few times. The rearrangement uses TRBV5-1 and TRBJ2-2; 8 bases line up with TRBD1. V lost 2 bases, J lost 3 bases, and 21 bases stayed unmatched. Germline CDR1 SGHRS, CDR2 YFSETQ. The CDR3 contains 21 residues. CDR3 amino acids: CASSFFSPGGNNRKDTGELFF. In DNA, the CDR3 is TGCGCCAGCAGCTTTTTTAGCCCAGGGGGCAATAACCGTAAGGACACCGGGGAGCTGTTTTTT.

This chain uses TRBV18 with TRBJ1-3; no reliable D call. The germline CDR1 and CDR2 sequences are KGHSH and LQKENI. The CDR3 is made up of 14 amino acids. Trimming took off 5 bases at V and 0 bases at J, with 8 bases between the two ends. The CDR3 protein is CASSSGNSGNTIYF. CDR3 DNA sequence: TGTGCCAGCTCATCGGGGAACTCTGGAAACACCATATATTTT. The full variable domain, rest sourced from reference TRBV18 and TRBJ1-3, is NAGVMQNPRHLVRRRGQEARLRCSPMKGHSHVYWYRQLPEEGLKFMVYLQKENIIDESGMPKERFSAEFPKEGPSILRIQQVVRGDSAAYFCASSSGNSGNTIYFGEGSWLTVV.

The rearrangement joins TRBV20-1 to TRBJ2-3; 9 bases agree with TRBD2. CDR3 length: 19 amino acids. Germline CDR1 is DFQATT and CDR2 is SNEGSKA (reference sequence). The trim removed 6 bases at V and 3 bases at J, leaving 22 bases unmatched. The CDR3 sequence: CSAVRQSGRTSANTDTQYF. The CDR3 bases are TGCAGTGCCGTAAGACAAAGCGGAAGGACTAGCGCGAATACAGATACGCAGTATTTT.

The chain links TRBV7-8 to TRBJ2-1; 7 nucleotides align to TRBD1. This CDR3 region has 14 residues. V lost 3 bases to trimming and J lost 2 bases; unmatched junction nucleotides: 1. Germline assignment: CDR1 SGHVS and CDR2 FQNEAQ. CDR3 nucleotide sequence: TGTGCCAGCAGCTTTGACAGGGCCTACAATGAGCAGTTCTTC. It yields the protein CASSFDRAYNEQFF.

This clonotype has ten or more counts. The V call is TRBV4-1, the J call TRBJ2-5; 9 nucleotides line up with TRBD1. With 2 bases clipped from V and 4 bases from J, the junction kept 11 bases outside the gene matches. Looked up from germline, CDR1 is MGHRA and CDR2 is YSYEKL. This CDR3 has 17 residues. The CDR3 spells CASSQLPPGQGVETQYF. CDR3 DNA: TGCGCCAGCAGCCAATTACCCCCGGGACAGGGTGTAGAGACCCAGTACTTC.

The chain uses TRBV7-3 and TRBJ2-3; D remains unclear. Germline V gene lookup returns CDR1 SGHTA and CDR2 FQGTGA. The V and J ends lost 2 bases and 2 bases respectively, with 5 bases between them. CDR3 length equals 13 residues. The CDR3 DNA sequence: TGTGCCAGCAGCTTAGCTAACACAGATACGCAGTATTTT. It specifies CASSLANTDTQYF.

This clonotype was detected only once. The CDR3 reads CASSQTSGISTDTQYF. CDR3 DNA sequence: TGTGCCAGCAGCCAGACTAGCGGGATAAGCACAGATACGCAGTATTTT. The chain recombines TRBV12-3 or TRBV12-4 with TRBJ2-3; 11 positions match TRBD2. This CDR3 region has 16 residues. V dropped 6 bases and J dropped 0; count of bases not matched to a gene: 5.

This clonotype was counted at least ten times. The V call is TRBV20-1, the J call TRBJ1-1; a possible D gene is TRBD1 (6 bases). The germline V and J ends were trimmed by 4 bases and 3 bases, with 18 bases remaining between them. In germline, CDR1 is DFQATT, CDR2 SNEGSKA (reference sequence). The CDR3 contains 15 residues. DNA for the CDR3: TGCAGTGCTATTATAACAGGGAGGGCGGACACTGAAGCTTTCTTT. Translated, it gives CSAIITGRADTEAFF.

The rearrangement links TRBV18 to TRBJ2-2; TRBD1 agrees at 9 bases. The CDR3 is made up of 17 amino acids. The J segment lost 0 bases and the V segment lost 6 bases, leaving 8 bases of the junction unmatched. Germline values: CDR1 KGHSH, CDR2 LQKENI. CDR3 residues: CASSQMGTGTNTGELFF. The CDR3 bases are TGTGCCAGCTCGCAAATGGGGACAGGGACGAACACCGGGGAGCTGTTTTTT.

V gene TRBV7-3 combines with J gene TRBJ2-1; 9 bases align to TRBD2. Germline trimming cut 1 base from V and 3 bases from J; bases unmatched to any gene: 10. Germline V gene lookup returns CDR1 SGHTA and CDR2 FQGTGA. This CDR3 has 18 amino acids. CDR3 in DNA: TGTGCCAGCAGCTTAAGGGCGAAGCGGGGGGTCTACTACAATGAGCAGTTCTTC. Protein sequence: CASSLRAKRGVYYNEQFF.

This clonotype was counted at least ten times. The chain employs TRBV6-1 and TRBJ2-1; 11 bases agree with TRBD2. V gave up 5 bases and J gave up 4 bases; unmatched junction bases: 13. CDR3 length equals 18 residues. CDR1 is MNHNS, CDR2 SASEGT, per germline. In DNA, the CDR3 is TGTGCCAGCAGTAACCGCCTACTAGCGGGAGCATCATACAATGAGCAGTTCTTC. It codes for CASSNRLLAGASYNEQFF.

J is TRBJ2-1 and V is TRBV6-1, with D possibly TRBD2 on 5 matching bases. From germline, CDR1 is MNHNS and CDR2 SASEGT. Trimming cost V 2 bases and J 5 bases, with 16 bases left between them. CDR3 length: 16 amino acids. The CDR3 loop is CASSEPGGSQHNEQFF. The CDR3 DNA is TGTGCCAGCAGTGAACCAGGAGGTAGCCAGCACAATGAGCAGTTCTTC.

This clonotype was observed a handful of times. V gene TRBV7-6 combines with J gene TRBJ1-3; the D is unclear. The V gene's germline CDR1 is SGHVS and CDR2 FNYEAQ. This CDR3 comprises 13 residues. V lost 3 bases and J 5 bases, leaving 8 bases between the germline ends. DNA for the CDR3: TGTGCCAGCAGCTTGGACGGCAGAAACACCATATATTTT. Protein sequence: CASSLDGRNTIYF.

This rearrangement joins TRBV12-2 to TRBJ2-7; the table's D call, TRBD1, was not checked against the DNA. TRBV12-2 is given as a pseudogene. This CDR3 is built from 17 residues. CDR3 DNA sequence: TGTGCAAGTCGCATCACCAGGGACAGGGTAGGATCCTACGAGCAGTACGTC. This encodes CASRITRDRVGSYEQYV.

The chain is built from TRBV5-5 and TRBJ2-3, with D possibly TRBD1 on 6 matching bases. Germline V CDR1 and CDR2: SGHKS, YYEKEE (reference sequence). The CDR3 covers 14 residues. The V and J ends lost 4 bases and 3 bases respectively, with 12 bases between them. The chain's CDR3 is CASSTGQITDTQYF. The DNA of the CDR3 is TGTGCCAGCAGCACAGGACAGATTACAGATACGCAGTATTTT.

This chain links TRBV28 with TRBJ2-7; perhaps TRBD1 as D (6 bases). Germline V lookup: CDR1 MDHEN, CDR2 SYDVKM. V was trimmed by 5 bases and J by 0 bases, leaving 11 bases between them. The CDR3 consists of 14 residues. CDR3 sequence: CASSTGYSSYEQYV. The CDR3 DNA reads TGTGCCAGCAGTACAGGGTATAGCTCCTACGAGCAGTACGTC.

J is TRBJ2-2 and V is TRBV6-2 or TRBV6-3, with 7 bases identical to TRBD2. The trim removed 4 bases at V and 0 bases at J, leaving 17 bases unmatched. Germline lookup yields CDR1 MNHEY and CDR2 SVGEGT. The CDR3 has 20 amino acids. CDR3 region: CASSSRFGTMGRTNTGELFF. As DNA, the CDR3 is TGTGCCAGCAGTTCTCGGTTTGGGACTATGGGGAGGACGAACACCGGGGAGCTGTTTTTT.

This clonotype was picked up a small number of times. CDR3: CASSPQGRYGYTF. CDR3 coding DNA: TGTGCCAGCAGCCCACAGGGGCGCTATGGCTACACCTTC. The rearrangement uses TRBV12-3 or TRBV12-4 and TRBJ1-2, with 7 bases matching TRBD1. The CDR3 extends over 13 amino acids. V lost 6 bases, J lost 4 bases, and 5 bases stayed unmatched.

The table lists this clonotype with a few counts. The chain uses TRBV20-1 and TRBJ2-1; 7 nucleotides line up with TRBD2. Germline loops: CDR1 DFQATT, CDR2 SNEGSKA (reference sequence). This CDR3 comprises 15 residues. With V trimmed by 0 bases and J by 4 bases, 6 bases remained unmatched. CDR3 loop: CSARDIERGYNEQFF. The CDR3 DNA is TGCAGTGCTAGAGATATCGAGCGGGGTTACAATGAGCAGTTCTTC.

Worth noting for this clonotype: A read error is possible here, since a much larger clone lies one base away. V is TRBV4-1 and J is TRBJ1-5; the match to TRBD1 covers 7 bases. This CDR3 comprises 14 residues. Germline lookup yields CDR1 MGHRA and CDR2 YSYEKL. The junction had 3 bases not matched to a gene; V was cut back by 4 bases and J by 3 bases. CDR3 DNA: TGCGCCAGCAGCCCGGGACAGCACAATCAGCCCCAGCATTTT. Its translation: CASSPGQHNQPQHF.

This chain's CDR3 is CITRPNSYEQYV. In nucleotides, the CDR3 is TGCATCACAAGACCAAACTCCTACGAGCAGTACGTC. V gene TRBV20-1 combines with J gene TRBJ2-7; D unclear. CDR1 and CDR2 (germline): DFQATT, SNEGSKA (reference sequence). The length of the CDR3 is 12 residues.

Here the CDR3 reads CATSNLAGGNYEQYV. The CDR3, as DNA: TGTGCCACCAGCAATCTAGCGGGGGGGAACTACGAGCAGTACGTC. V and J are TRBV15 and TRBJ2-7, with TRBD2 identical over 12 bases. Germline CDR1 and CDR2: LNHNV and YYDKDF (reference sequence). J lost 3 bases, V lost 4 bases, and 4 bases had no gene match. This CDR3 spans 15 amino acids.

The chain links TRBV20-1 to TRBJ1-6; D not resolved. The V end was cut by 3 bases, the J end by 0 bases, with 6 bases between. Germline CDR1 DFQATT, CDR2 SNEGSKA (reference sequence). The CDR3 runs to 14 residues. The DNA for the CDR3 is TGCAGTGCTAGGGGGTTCTCCTATAATTCACCCCTCCACTTT. Amino acid sequence: CSARGFSYNSPLHF.

The V call is TRBV20-1, the J call TRBJ2-5; 10 bases align to TRBD2. V lost 3 bases to trimming and J lost 0 bases; unmatched junction nucleotides: 7. Germline V gene lookup returns CDR1 DFQATT and CDR2 SNEGSKA (reference sequence). The CDR3 has 16 residues. CDR3 protein: CSASRLAGEYQETQYF. The CDR3 region has the DNA TGCAGTGCTAGCAGGCTAGCGGGGGAGTACCAAGAGACCCAGTACTTC.

The chain recombines TRBV20-1 with TRBJ1-5, with D hard to call. The CDR3 runs to 13 residues. V shed 8 bases and J shed 2 bases, with 13 bases lying between them. Germline assignment: CDR1 DFQATT and CDR2 SNEGSKA (reference sequence). For the CDR3, the DNA is TGCAGTAGTTTCGGCGGGGGCAATCAGCCCCAGCATTTT. Its translation is CSSFGGGNQPQHF.

This sequence joins TRBV5-1 and TRBJ1-1, with 9 nucleotides matching TRBD1. Germline trimming cut 1 base from V and 5 bases from J; bases unmatched to any gene: 6. The CDR3 covers 15 residues. Germline-derived CDR1 and CDR2 are SGHRS and YFSETQ. The CDR3 region has the DNA TGCGCCAGCAGCTTGATGACAGGGGGGGGGACTGAAGCTTTCTTT. It specifies CASSLMTGGGTEAFF.